One sample yielded the 6 T cell receptor beta chains listed below, sequenced in a study of T-cell memory formation after mild COVID-19. TCRdb re-called the 5' RACE reads through MiXCR, storing one row per CDR3 protein. The repertoire holds roughly 160,000 distinct CDR3 sequences, with approximately 13% as singletons. The sequencing input was PBMCs or a T cell subset sorted from them (not recorded which). These receptors all come from a young man who had mild COVID-19 (a few samples of this study predate the infection). Cell type and time point are not known.

This clonotype has more than one count but fewer than ten. The V call is TRBV19, the J call TRBJ2-6; D remains ambiguous. The germline V and J ends were trimmed by 11 bases and 0 bases, with 8 bases remaining between them. The length of the CDR3 is 13 residues. Per the germline V gene, CDR1 is LNHDA and CDR2 is SQIVND (reference sequence). The CDR3 DNA is TGTGCCGGCAAGAGCTCTGGGGCCAACGTCCTGACTTTC. This codes for CAGKSSGANVLTF.

The chain recombines TRBV5-6 with TRBJ2-1, with D unresolved. Germline assignment: CDR1 SGHDT and CDR2 YYEEEE. V was clipped by 1 base and J by 8 bases, with 16 bases between them. CDR3 length: 15 residues. The CDR3, as DNA: TGTGCCAGCAGCTTGAGAAGGTCCCCTCGGTATGAGCAGTTCTTC. Translating it yields CASSLRRSPRYEQFF.

This clonotype was seen a few times. The genes are TRBV12-3 or TRBV12-4 and TRBJ2-3; D is perhaps TRBD2 (7 bases). Trimming stripped 5 bases from V and 1 base from J, with 16 bases between. This CDR3 region has 16 residues. The CDR3 is CASSPVQGRGTDTQYF. For the CDR3, the DNA is TGTGCCAGCAGTCCCGTGCAGGGGAGGGGCACAGATACGCAGTATTTT.

V and J are TRBV4-3 and TRBJ2-5; D gene uncertain. This CDR3 is built from 14 residues. Trimming stripped 0 bases from V and 0 bases from J, with 5 bases between. Germline values: CDR1 LGHNA, CDR2 YSLEER. In nucleotides, the CDR3 is TGCGCCAGCAGCCAAGACAGATACCAAGAGACCCAGTACTTC. Translating gives CASSQDRYQETQYF.

The chain joins TRBV20-1 to TRBJ2-7, with D tentatively TRBD2 (6 bases). CDR1 is DFQATT and CDR2 is SNEGSKA in the germline V gene (reference sequence). V shed 3 bases and J shed 3 bases, with 15 bases lying between them. The length of the CDR3 is 14 residues. CDR3 nucleotide sequence: TGCAGTGCTAGGTCCGCGGGGAGACTCTACGAGCAGTACTTC. Its translation: CSARSAGRLYEQYF.

This clonotype has a handful of counts. The chain carries TRBV20-1 and TRBJ2-7; no clear D. V shed 3 bases and J shed 0 bases, with 9 bases lying between them. Germline V CDR1 and CDR2: DFQATT, SNEGSKA (reference sequence). This CDR3 spans 13 amino acids. The CDR3 sequence: CSARTPSSYEQYF. Written as DNA, the CDR3 is TGCAGTGCTAGGACCCCCAGCTCCTACGAGCAGTACTTC.